The 13 T cell receptor beta chains below all came from one sample that was sequenced in a study of shared clonotypes between healthy human individuals. The table came from immunoSEQ multiplex PCR; TCRdb's copy has only in-frame clones and leaves some out. The sample contains hundreds of thousands of clones, less than 80% of which appear only once. The specimen sequenced was memory CD4+ T cells sorted from blood. Noted subset: CD45RA-negative fraction. These receptor sequences come from a woman aged 30 to 39 in good health.

Concerning this clone: At the DNA level, this CDR3 is encoded by other sequences in the same sample as well. This sequence joins TRBV19 and TRBJ1-5; D gene unclear. Germline lookup yields CDR1 LNHDA and CDR2 SQIVND (reference sequence). V lost 7 bases and J lost 1, with 5 bases in between. CDR3 length: 12 amino acids. The CDR3 protein is CASTGSNQPQHF. The CDR3 region has the DNA TGTGCCAGTACCGGGAGCAATCAGCCCCAGCATTTT.

This rearrangement joins TRBV11-1 to TRBJ2-6; D is uncertain. V lost 5 bases to trimming and J lost 0 bases, with 14 bases between them. This CDR3 has 17 residues. Germline V gene lookup returns CDR1 SGHAT and CDR2 FQDESV (reference sequence). In nucleotides, the CDR3 is TGTGCCAGCAGCCCCTCCGCCCTCCACTCTGGGGCCAACGTCCTGACTTTC. It encodes CASSPSALHSGANVLTF.

The CDR3 spells CAWSGTVYEQYF. The CDR3 coding sequence is TGTGCCTGGAGTGGGACAGTCTACGAGCAGTACTTC. The V call is TRBV30, the J call TRBJ2-7; the D gene is possibly TRBD1 (6 bases). V dropped 1 base and J dropped 3 bases, with 7 bases sitting between them. Germline values: CDR1 GTSNPN, CDR2 SVGIG (reference sequence). CDR3 length: 12 amino acids. Variable domain in full (rest from reference TRBV30 and TRBJ2-7): SQTIHQWPATLVQPVGSPLSLECTVEGTSNPNLYWYRQAAGRGLQLLFYSVGIGQISSEVPQNLSASRPQDRQFILSSKKLLLSDSGFYLCAWSGTVYEQYFGPGTRLTVT.

A few counts support this clone. This rearrangement joins TRBV20-1 to TRBJ1-2; D unresolved. The CDR3 has 11 amino acids. V was cut by 6 bases and J by 2 bases, with 7 bases left in between. CDR1 DFQATT and CDR2 SNEGSKA come from the germline V gene (reference sequence). The chain's CDR3 is CSAKDNYGYTF. CDR3 DNA sequence: TGCAGTGCCAAGGACAACTATGGCTACACCTTC.

The rearrangement links TRBV11-2 to TRBJ1-2; no reliable D call. Germline CDR1 reads SGHAT; CDR2 reads FQNNGV. The CDR3 covers 15 residues. V lost 5 bases, J lost 1 base, and 14 bases lay in between. CDR3 protein: CASSLNPHSNYGYTF. In DNA form, the CDR3 reads TGTGCCAGCAGCCTCAACCCCCACAGTAACTATGGCTACACCTTC.

The rearrangement uses TRBV5-1 and TRBJ2-7; 9 nucleotides agree with TRBD2. Per germline, CDR1 SGHRS and CDR2 YFSETQ. The V gene end was trimmed by 0 bases and the J gene end by 4 bases; junction bases not matched to a gene: 8. CDR3 length: 16 residues. The CDR3 loop is CASSLVLAGIPYEQYF. CDR3 DNA sequence: TGCGCCAGCAGCTTGGTACTAGCGGGTATTCCTTACGAGCAGTACTTC.

V and J are TRBV18 and TRBJ1-6; D unclear. This CDR3 region has 14 residues. Trimming took 2 bases from V and 7 from J, leaving 9 bases between them. Germline CDR1 reads KGHSH; CDR2 reads LQKENI. CDR3 residues: CASSPNSNNSPLHF. The DNA of the CDR3 is TGTGCCAGCTCACCAAACAGTAACAATTCACCCCTCCACTTT.

The J gene is TRBJ2-5, the V gene TRBV5-4; the match to TRBD2 covers 8 bases. The V gene's germline CDR1 is SGHNT and CDR2 YYREEE (reference sequence). V lost 3 bases to trimming and J lost 9 bases; unmatched junction nucleotides: 13. The CDR3 covers 15 residues. The CDR3 protein is CASSSITGTSTPQYF. In nucleotides, the CDR3 is TGTGCCAGCAGCTCTATAACCGGGACTAGTACGCCCCAGTACTTC. The full variable domain, completed using reference TRBV5-4 and TRBJ2-5, is ETGVTQSPTHLIKTRGQQVTLRCSSQSGHNTVSWYQQALGQGPQFIFQYYREEENGRGNFPPRFSGLQFPNYSSELNVNALELDDSALYLCASSSITGTSTPQYFGPGTRLLVL.

Points on this clone: Other DNA sequences in this sample translate to the same CDR3. This sequence joins TRBV11-2 and TRBJ2-5; perhaps TRBD1 as D (6 bases). V lost 1 base to trimming and J lost 6 bases, with 12 bases between them. Germline V gene data show CDR1 as SGHAT and CDR2 as FQNNGV. CDR3 length equals 14 residues. CDR3 DNA: TGTGCCAGCAGCTTAGGTCAGGGGCTGAAGACCCAGTACTTC. This gives the protein CASSLGQGLKTQYF. The full variable domain, its missing parts supplied by reference TRBV11-2 and TRBJ2-5, is EAGVAQSPRYKIIEKRQSVAFWCNPISGHATLYWYQQILGQGPKLLIQFQNNGVVDDSQLPKDRFSAERLKGVDSTLKIQPAKLEDSAVYLCASSLGQGLKTQYFGPGTRLLVL.

This rearrangement joins TRBV28 to TRBJ1-3, with D unresolved. Trimming shortened V by 5 bases and J by 2 bases, and 10 bases separated the two germline ends. From germline, CDR1 is MDHEN and CDR2 SYDVKM. The CDR3 runs to 14 residues. As DNA, the CDR3 is TGTGCCAGCAGTCTCCCAACGGCTGGAAACACCATATATTTT. This translates into CASSLPTAGNTIYF.

The CDR3 here is CASSLTGTEGSEQYF. CDR3 nucleotides: TGCGCCAGCAGCTTGACTGGGACAGAGGGCTCCGAGCAGTACTTC. This chain links TRBV5-1 with TRBJ2-7; 7 bases match TRBD1. V was pared by 1 base and J by 6 bases, with 10 bases of the junction left unmatched. Germline V gene data show CDR1 as SGHRS and CDR2 as YFSETQ. This CDR3 is 15 amino acids long.

This clone was counted ten times or more. V and J are TRBV6-1 and TRBJ2-6, with 7 bases fitting TRBD2. Looked up from germline, CDR1 is MNHNS and CDR2 is SASEGT. After removal of 10 bases from V and 2 bases from J, the junction contained 5 bases not matched to a gene. The CDR3 has 14 residues. CDR3 coding DNA: TGTGCCACCACTGGGGGGGCTGGGGCCAACGTCCTGACTTTC. This sequence encodes CATTGGAGANVLTF.

Concerning this clone itself: In the same sample, other DNA sequences code for this CDR3. The rearrangement uses TRBV7-9 and TRBJ2-5; 8 bases fit TRBD2. With 5 bases clipped from V and 4 bases from J, the junction kept 6 bases outside the gene matches. Germline assignment: CDR1 SEHNR and CDR2 FQNEAQ (reference sequence). This CDR3 has 14 amino acids. The CDR3 nucleotides are TGTGCCAGCAGCCCGTCCGGGGGGGGAGAGACCCAGTACTTC. This translates into CASSPSGGGETQYF.